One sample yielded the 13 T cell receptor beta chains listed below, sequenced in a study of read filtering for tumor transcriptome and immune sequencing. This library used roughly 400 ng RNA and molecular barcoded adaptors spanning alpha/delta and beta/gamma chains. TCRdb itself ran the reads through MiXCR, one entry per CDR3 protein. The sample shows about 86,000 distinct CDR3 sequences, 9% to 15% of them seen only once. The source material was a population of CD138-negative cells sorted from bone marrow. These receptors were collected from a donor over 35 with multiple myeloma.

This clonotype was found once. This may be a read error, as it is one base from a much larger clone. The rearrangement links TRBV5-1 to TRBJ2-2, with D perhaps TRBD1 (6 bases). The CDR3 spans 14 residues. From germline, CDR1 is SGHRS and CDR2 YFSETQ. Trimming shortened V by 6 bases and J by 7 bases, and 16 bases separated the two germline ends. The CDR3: CASTQDSASGELFF. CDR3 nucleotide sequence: TGCGCCAGCACCCAGGACAGTGCCAGCGGGGAGCTGTTTTTT.

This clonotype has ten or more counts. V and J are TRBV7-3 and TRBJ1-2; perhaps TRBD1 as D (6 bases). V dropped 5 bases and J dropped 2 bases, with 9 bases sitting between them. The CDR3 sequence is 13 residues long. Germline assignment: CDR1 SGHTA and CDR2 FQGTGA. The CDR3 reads CASSPGQNYGYTF. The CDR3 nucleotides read TGTGCCAGCAGCCCCGGACAGAACTATGGCTACACCTTC.

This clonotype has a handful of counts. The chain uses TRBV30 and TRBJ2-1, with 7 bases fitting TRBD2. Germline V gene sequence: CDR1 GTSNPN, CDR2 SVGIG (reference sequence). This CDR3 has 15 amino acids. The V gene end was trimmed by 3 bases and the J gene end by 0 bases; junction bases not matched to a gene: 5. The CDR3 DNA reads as TGTGCCTGGAGCGCTGGCGGGAGCTCCTACAATGAGCAGTTCTTC. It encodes CAWSAGGSSYNEQFF.

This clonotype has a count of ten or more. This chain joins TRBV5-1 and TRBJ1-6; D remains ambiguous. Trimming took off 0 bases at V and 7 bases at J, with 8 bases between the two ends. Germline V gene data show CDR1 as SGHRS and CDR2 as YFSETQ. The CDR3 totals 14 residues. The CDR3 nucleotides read TGCGCCAGCAGCTTGGATCAGATAAATTCACCCCTCCACTTT. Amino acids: CASSLDQINSPLHF.

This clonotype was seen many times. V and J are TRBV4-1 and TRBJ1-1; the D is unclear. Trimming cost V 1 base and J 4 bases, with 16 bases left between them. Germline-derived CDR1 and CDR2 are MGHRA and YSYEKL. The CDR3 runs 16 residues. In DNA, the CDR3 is TGCGCCAGCAGCCAAGTGAACATGGGGTTTTCCACTGAAGCTTTCTTT. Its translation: CASSQVNMGFSTEAFF.

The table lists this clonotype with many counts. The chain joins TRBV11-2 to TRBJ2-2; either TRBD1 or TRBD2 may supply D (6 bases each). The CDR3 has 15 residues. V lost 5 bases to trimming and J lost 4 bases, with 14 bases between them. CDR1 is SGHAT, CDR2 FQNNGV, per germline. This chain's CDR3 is CASSKGGYGTGELFF. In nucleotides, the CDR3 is TGTGCCAGCAGCAAAGGGGGGTACGGCACCGGGGAGCTGTTTTTT.

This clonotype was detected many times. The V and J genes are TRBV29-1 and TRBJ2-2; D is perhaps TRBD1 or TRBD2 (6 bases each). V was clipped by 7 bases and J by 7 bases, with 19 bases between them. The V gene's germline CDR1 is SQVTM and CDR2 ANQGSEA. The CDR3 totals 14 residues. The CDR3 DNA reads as TGCAGCGCCATATCCGGGGGCGCGAACGGGGAGCTGTTTTTT. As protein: CSAISGGANGELFF.

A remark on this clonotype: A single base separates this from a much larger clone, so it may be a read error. CDR3 bases: TGTGCCACCAGTTCACCGGACACGAGCCTTTATAGGCAGTTCTTC. Translation: CATSSPDTSLYRQFF. The rearrangement joins TRBV24-1 to TRBJ2-1, with TRBD1 as a possible D gene (5 bases). The CDR3 extends over 15 amino acids. Germline assignment: CDR1 KGHDR and CDR2 SFDVKD. Trimming left V 6 bases short and J 12 bases short, with 23 bases between.

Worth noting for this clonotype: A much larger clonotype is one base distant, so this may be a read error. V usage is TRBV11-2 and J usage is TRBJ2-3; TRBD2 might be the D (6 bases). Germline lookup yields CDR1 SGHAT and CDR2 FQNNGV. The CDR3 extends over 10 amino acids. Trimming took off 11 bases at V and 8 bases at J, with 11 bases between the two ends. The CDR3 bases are TGTGCCGGCGGGGATGGTACGCAGTATTTT. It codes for CAGGDGTQYF.

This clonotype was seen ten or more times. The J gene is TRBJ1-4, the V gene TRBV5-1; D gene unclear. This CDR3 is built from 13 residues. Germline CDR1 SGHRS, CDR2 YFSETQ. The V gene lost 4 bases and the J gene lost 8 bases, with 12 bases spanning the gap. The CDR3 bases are TGCGCCAGCAGCCTGGACGAAGGGGAAAAACTGTTTTTT. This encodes CASSLDEGEKLFF.

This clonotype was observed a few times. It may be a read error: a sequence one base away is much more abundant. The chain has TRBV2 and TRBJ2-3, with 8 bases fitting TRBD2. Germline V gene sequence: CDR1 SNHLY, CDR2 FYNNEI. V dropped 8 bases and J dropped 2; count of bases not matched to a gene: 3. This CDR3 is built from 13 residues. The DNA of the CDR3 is TGTGCCAGCGAGCGGGAGCTCACAGATACGCAGTATTTT. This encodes CASERELTDTQYF.

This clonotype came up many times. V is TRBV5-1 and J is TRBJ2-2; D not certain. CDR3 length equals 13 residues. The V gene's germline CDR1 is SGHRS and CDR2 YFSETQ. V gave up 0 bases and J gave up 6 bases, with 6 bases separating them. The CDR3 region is CASSLEGSGELFF. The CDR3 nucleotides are TGCGCCAGCAGCTTGGAAGGTTCCGGGGAGCTGTTTTTT. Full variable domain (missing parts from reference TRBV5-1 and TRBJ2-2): KAGVTQTPRYLIKTRGQQVTLSCSPISGHRSVSWYQQTPGQGLQFLFEYFSETQRNKGNFPGRFSGRQFSNSRSEMNVSTLELGDSALYLCASSLEGSGELFFGEGSRLTVL.

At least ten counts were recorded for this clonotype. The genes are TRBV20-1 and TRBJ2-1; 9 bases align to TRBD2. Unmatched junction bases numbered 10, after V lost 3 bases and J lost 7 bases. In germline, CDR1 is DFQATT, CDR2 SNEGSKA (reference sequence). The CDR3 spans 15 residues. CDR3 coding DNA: TGCAGTGCTAGCCGGGGGGGTAGCGGGAGAAATGAGCAGTTCTTC. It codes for CSASRGGSGRNEQFF.